The clone carrying this TCR beta chain has just one count. The target antigen is unknown. Additional DNA sequences in this sample encode the identical CDR3. The data were taken from a study of OX40 agonist ivuxolimab in advanced cancers. Study information: Patients received ivuxolimab, an agonistic anti-OX40 (CD134) antibody. Study-level findings and limits: With doses of 0.1-3.0 mg/kg, partial responders showed among the lowest clonal expansion.

The CDR3 spans 12 residues. Trimming removed 5 bases from V and 3 bases from J; junction bases left unmatched: 2. CDR1 and CDR2 (germline): SGHKS, YYEKEE (reference sequence). The method was immunoSEQ multiplex PCR; TCRdb's version includes in-frame clones alone and lacks a portion of them. The table shows nearly 80,000 clones, with about 90% occurring only once. The V call is TRBV5-5, the J call TRBJ2-7; 7 bases agree with TRBD1. This receptor was identified in an adult with an advanced solid tumor such as melanoma, head and neck, liver or kidney cancer. Here the sequenced sample was CD4+ or CD8+ T cells sorted from blood, taken in a trial of the OX40 agonist ivuxolimab. In DNA form, the CDR3 reads TGTGCCAGCAGTGACAGGGACTACGAGCAGTACTTC. Amino acids: CASSDRDYEQYF.